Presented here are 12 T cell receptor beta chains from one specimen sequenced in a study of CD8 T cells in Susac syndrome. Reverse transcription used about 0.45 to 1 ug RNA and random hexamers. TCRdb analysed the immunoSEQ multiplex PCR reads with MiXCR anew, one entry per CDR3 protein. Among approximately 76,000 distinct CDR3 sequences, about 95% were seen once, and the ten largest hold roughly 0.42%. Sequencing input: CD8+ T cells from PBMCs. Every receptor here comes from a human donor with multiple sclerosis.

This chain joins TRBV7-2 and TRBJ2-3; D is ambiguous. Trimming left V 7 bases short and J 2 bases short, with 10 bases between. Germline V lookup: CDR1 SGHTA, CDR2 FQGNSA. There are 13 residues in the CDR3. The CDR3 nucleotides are TGTGCCAGCAAGCGACTGCTCACAGATACGCAGTATTTT. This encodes CASKRLLTDTQYF.

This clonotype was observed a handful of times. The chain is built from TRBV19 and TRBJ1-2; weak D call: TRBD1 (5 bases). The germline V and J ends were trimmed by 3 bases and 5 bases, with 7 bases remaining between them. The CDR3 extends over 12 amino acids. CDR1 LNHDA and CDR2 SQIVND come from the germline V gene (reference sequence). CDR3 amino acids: CASSIPGYGYTF. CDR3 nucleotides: TGTGCCAGTAGTATTCCAGGGTATGGCTACACCTTC.

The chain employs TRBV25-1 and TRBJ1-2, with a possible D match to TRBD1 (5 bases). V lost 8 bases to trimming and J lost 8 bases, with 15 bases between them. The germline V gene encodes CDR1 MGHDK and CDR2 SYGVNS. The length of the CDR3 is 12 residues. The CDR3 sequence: CASGTGTHGYTF. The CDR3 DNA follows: TGTGCCAGCGGTACCGGGACTCACGGCTACACCTTC.

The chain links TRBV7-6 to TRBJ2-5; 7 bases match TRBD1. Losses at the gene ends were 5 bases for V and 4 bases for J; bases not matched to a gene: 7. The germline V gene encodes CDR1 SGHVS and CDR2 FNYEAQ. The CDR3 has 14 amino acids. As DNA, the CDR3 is TGTGCCAGCAGCCCAGACAGGGCCGGAGAGACCCAGTACTTC. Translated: CASSPDRAGETQYF.

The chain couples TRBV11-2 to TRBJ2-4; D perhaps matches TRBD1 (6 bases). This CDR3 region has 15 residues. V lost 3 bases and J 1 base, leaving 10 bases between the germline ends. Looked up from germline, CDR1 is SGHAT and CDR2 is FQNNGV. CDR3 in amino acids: CASSLGQGAKNIQYF. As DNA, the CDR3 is TGTGCCAGCAGCTTGGGGCAGGGGGCCAAAAACATTCAGTACTTC.

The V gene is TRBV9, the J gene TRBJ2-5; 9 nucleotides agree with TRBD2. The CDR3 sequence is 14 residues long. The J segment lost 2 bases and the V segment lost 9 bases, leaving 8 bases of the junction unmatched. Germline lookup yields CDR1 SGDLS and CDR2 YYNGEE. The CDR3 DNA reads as TGTGCCACGAACCATAGCGGGGGACAAGAGACCCAGTACTTC. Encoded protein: CATNHSGGQETQYF.

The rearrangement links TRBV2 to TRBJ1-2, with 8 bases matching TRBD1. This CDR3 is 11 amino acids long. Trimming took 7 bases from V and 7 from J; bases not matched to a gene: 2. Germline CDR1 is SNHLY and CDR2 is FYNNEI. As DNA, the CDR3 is TGTGCCAGCACAGGGGGCGGTGGCTACACCTTC. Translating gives CASTGGGGYTF.

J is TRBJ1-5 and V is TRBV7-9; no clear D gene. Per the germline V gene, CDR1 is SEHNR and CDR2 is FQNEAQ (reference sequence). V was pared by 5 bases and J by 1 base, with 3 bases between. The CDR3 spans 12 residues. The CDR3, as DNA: TGTGCCAGCAGCGGGAGCAATCAGCCCCAGCATTTT. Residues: CASSGSNQPQHF.

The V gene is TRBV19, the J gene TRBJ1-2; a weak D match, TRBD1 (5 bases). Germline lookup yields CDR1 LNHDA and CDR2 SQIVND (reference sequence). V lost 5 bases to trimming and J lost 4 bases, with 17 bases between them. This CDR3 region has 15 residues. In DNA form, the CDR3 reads TGTGCCAGTAGTCTCCAGACAGCCCGGGCCTATGGCTACACCTTC. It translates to CASSLQTARAYGYTF.

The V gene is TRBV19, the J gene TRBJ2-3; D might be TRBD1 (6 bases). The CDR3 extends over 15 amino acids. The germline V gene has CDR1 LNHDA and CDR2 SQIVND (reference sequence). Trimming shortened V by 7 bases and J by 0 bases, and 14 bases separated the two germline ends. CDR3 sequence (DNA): TGTGCCAGTAAGGGGGACGGTCCTAGCACAGATACGCAGTATTTT. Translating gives CASKGDGPSTDTQYF. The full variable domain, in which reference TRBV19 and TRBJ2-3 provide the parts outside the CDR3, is DGGITQSPKYLFRKEGQNVTLSCEQNLNHDAMYWYRQDPGQGLRLIYYSQIVNDFQKGDIAEGYSVSREKKESFPLTVTSAQKNPTAFYLCASKGDGPSTDTQYFGPGTRLTVL.

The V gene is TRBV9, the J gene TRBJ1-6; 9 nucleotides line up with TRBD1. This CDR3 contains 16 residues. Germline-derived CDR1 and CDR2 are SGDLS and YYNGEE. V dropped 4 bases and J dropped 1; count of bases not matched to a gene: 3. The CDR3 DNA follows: TGTGCCAGCAGCACCGGGACAGGGTCCTATAATTCACCCCTCCACTTT. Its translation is CASSTGTGSYNSPLHF.

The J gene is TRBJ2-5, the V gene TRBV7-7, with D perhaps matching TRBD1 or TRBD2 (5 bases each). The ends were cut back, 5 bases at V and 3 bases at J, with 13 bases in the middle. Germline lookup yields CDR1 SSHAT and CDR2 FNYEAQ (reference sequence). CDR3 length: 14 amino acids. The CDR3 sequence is CASSPLRGEETQYF. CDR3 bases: TGTGCCAGCAGCCCCCTAAGAGGGGAAGAGACCCAGTACTTC.